The next 18 T cell receptor beta chains were all read from a single sample in a study of blood T cell repertoires in COVID-19. Here immunoSEQ multiplex PCR was the method, and the copy in TCRdb shows in-frame clones only, minus some. The sample gives 99,000 or so clones, approximately 80% of which show up once; roughly 29% is in the top ten. Sequencing was performed on peripheral blood. The receptors derive from a man aged 55 to 70 with acute or convalescent COVID-19.

The chain is built from TRBV6-4 and TRBJ1-3, with a weak D call TRBD1 (6 bases). CDR1 and CDR2 (germline): MRHNA, SNTAGT. V shed 8 bases and J shed 4 bases, with 21 bases lying between them. The CDR3 length is 16 residues. The CDR3 DNA reads TGTGCCAGCCGGCCTGGGGGGGCTCTCCGAGGAAACACCATATATTTT. It encodes CASRPGGALRGNTIYF.

This clone has a single count. This sequence joins TRBV2 and TRBJ2-5; 7 nucleotides line up with TRBD1. Germline V CDR1 and CDR2: SNHLY, FYNNEI. This CDR3 has 13 amino acids. V shed 5 bases, J shed 5 bases, and the junction held 5 bases outside the gene matches. CDR3 loop: CASSIGQVETQYF. The CDR3 region has the DNA TGTGCCAGCAGTATAGGACAGGTTGAGACCCAGTACTTC.

The chain couples TRBV14 to TRBJ2-1; 13 bases map to TRBD2. CDR1 and CDR2 (germline): SGHDN, FVKESK. The CDR3 extends over 15 amino acids. With V trimmed by 5 bases and J by 6 bases, 4 bases remained unmatched. The CDR3 sequence: CASSRLAGGSNEQFF. CDR3 coding DNA: TGTGCCAGCAGCAGACTAGCGGGAGGATCCAATGAGCAGTTCTTC.

This clone was seen a handful of times. The genes are TRBV19 and TRBJ1-5; D is perhaps TRBD1 (5 bases). The V and J ends lost 5 bases and 4 bases respectively, with 6 bases between them. The germline gives CDR1 LNHDA, CDR2 SQIVND (reference sequence). The CDR3 totals 12 residues. CDR3 amino acids: CASSRGNQPQHF. CDR3 in DNA: TGTGCCAGTAGTCGGGGGAATCAGCCCCAGCATTTT. Supplemented by reference TRBV19 and TRBJ1-5, the full variable domain reads DGGITQSPKYLFRKEGQNVTLSCEQNLNHDAMYWYRQDPGQGLRLIYYSQIVNDFQKGDIAEGYSVSREKKESFPLTVTSAQKNPTAFYLCASSRGNQPQHFGDGTRLSIL.

This clone was found once. J is TRBJ2-3 and V is TRBV5-1; 11 nucleotides match TRBD2. Trimming removed 4 bases from V and 6 bases from J; junction bases left unmatched: 10. CDR1 SGHRS and CDR2 YFSETQ come from the germline V gene. This CDR3 has 16 residues. This CDR3 is CASSHGLAGGADTQYF. The CDR3 DNA reads TGCGCCAGCAGCCATGGACTAGCGGGTGGGGCGGATACGCAGTATTTT.

This clone has just a few counts. The gene calls are TRBV4-1 and TRBJ1-2; D is uncertain. V gave up 3 bases and J gave up 4 bases, with 24 bases separating them. The CDR3 is 18 amino acids. Germline values: CDR1 MGHRA, CDR2 YSYEKL. CDR3 region: CASSHQAGSPSLSYGYTF. As DNA, the CDR3 is TGCGCCAGCAGCCACCAGGCGGGCAGTCCTTCGCTTTCCTATGGCTACACCTTC.

The rearrangement uses TRBV28 and TRBJ1-2, with 10 bases fitting TRBD1. The ends lost 3 bases at V and 4 bases at J; junction bases unmatched: 5. CDR1 MDHEN and CDR2 SYDVKM come from the germline V gene. The CDR3 totals 15 residues. The CDR3, as DNA: TGTGCCAGCAGTTTTCACCGGACAGGGGGCTATGGCTACACCTTC. This sequence encodes CASSFHRTGGYGYTF.

The V gene is TRBV2, the J gene TRBJ1-2, with TRBD1 matching 9 bases. The germline gives CDR1 SNHLY, CDR2 FYNNEI. The CDR3 has 13 amino acids. J was trimmed by 2 bases and V by 6 bases; bases with no gene match: 1. The DNA for the CDR3 is TGTGCCAGCAGGGACAGGGGAAACTATGGCTACACCTTC. Protein sequence: CASRDRGNYGYTF. The whole variable domain, filled in from reference TRBV2 and TRBJ1-2, reads EPEVTQTPSHQVTQMGQEVILRCVPISNHLYFYWYRQILGQKVEFLVSFYNNEISEKSEIFDDQFSVERPDGSNFTLKIRSTKLEDSAMYFCASRDRGNYGYTFGSGTRLTVV.

The sample holds one count of this clone. The chain carries TRBV6-6 and TRBJ1-1, with 9 bases lining up with TRBD1. CDR3 length equals 16 residues. The V gene end was trimmed by 1 base and the J gene end by 5 bases; junction bases not matched to a gene: 8. Germline CDR1 and CDR2: MNHNY and SVGAGI (reference sequence). This chain's CDR3 is CASSYFGQGIVTEAFF. CDR3 coding DNA: TGTGCCAGCAGTTACTTCGGACAGGGGATAGTAACTGAAGCTTTCTTT.

The V and J genes are TRBV5-1 and TRBJ2-7; tentatively, D is TRBD1 (6 bases). Trimming removed 4 bases from V and 2 bases from J, with 10 bases in between. CDR1 SGHRS and CDR2 YFSETQ come from the germline V gene. The CDR3 has 13 amino acids. CDR3 in DNA: TGCGCCAGCAGCGAGGACAGAGCCTACGAGCAGTACTTC. Its protein is CASSEDRAYEQYF.

The chain combines TRBV9 with TRBJ2-7; 11 bases match TRBD2. Germline assignment: CDR1 SGDLS and CDR2 YYNGEE. V gave up 0 bases and J gave up 0 bases; unmatched junction bases: 11. This CDR3 region has 19 residues. The CDR3 protein is CASSVAGTSGPRSSYEQYF. The CDR3, as DNA: TGTGCCAGCAGCGTAGCCGGGACTAGCGGTCCTAGGAGCTCCTACGAGCAGTACTTC. The whole variable domain, remainder taken from reference TRBV9 and TRBJ2-7, is DSGVTQTPKHLITATGQRVTLRCSPRSGDLSVYWYQQSLDQGLQFLIQYYNGEERAKGNILERFSAQQFPDLHSELNLSSLELGDSALYFCASSVAGTSGPRSSYEQYFGPGTRLTVT.

The chain recombines TRBV24-1 with TRBJ2-1, with 7 bases fitting TRBD1. Germline assignment: CDR1 KGHDR and CDR2 SFDVKD. The CDR3 consists of 14 residues. With V trimmed by 8 bases and J by 6 bases, 9 bases remained unmatched. The CDR3 bases are TGTGCCACCAAGGACCGGGACAGCGGCAATGAGCAGTTCTTC. Translation gives CATKDRDSGNEQFF.

The genes are TRBV5-5 and TRBJ2-5, with a possible D match to TRBD1 (7 bases). In germline, CDR1 is SGHKS, CDR2 YYEKEE (reference sequence). The CDR3 is 15 amino acids. With 4 bases removed from V and 0 bases from J, the gap between germline ends came to 13 bases. CDR3 coding DNA: TGTGCCAGCAGCCCGGCGGGGACAGACCAAGAGACCCAGTACTTC. Amino acids: CASSPAGTDQETQYF. Looking up the rest from reference TRBV5-5 and TRBJ2-5 gives the full variable domain: DAGVTQSPTHLIKTRGQQVTLRCSPISGHKSVSWYQQVLGQGPQFIFQYYEKEERGRGNFPDRFSARQFPNYSSELNVNALLLGDSALYLCASSPAGTDQETQYFGPGTRLLVL.

The rearrangement joins TRBV15 to TRBJ1-4, with D unclear. This CDR3 has 15 amino acids. Germline CDR1 reads LNHNV; CDR2 reads YYDKDF (reference sequence). Trimming left V 5 bases short and J 0 bases short, with 10 bases between. The CDR3 DNA is TGTGCCACCAGCGCCCGGGTTGCAACTAATGAAAAACTGTTTTTT. It specifies CATSARVATNEKLFF.

The chain has TRBV10-1 and TRBJ1-1; no definite D call. The CDR3 runs to 11 residues. CDR1 is WNHNN, CDR2 SYGVQD, per germline (reference sequence). The ends were cut back, 7 bases at V and 5 bases at J, with 8 bases in the middle. CDR3 nucleotide sequence: TGCGCCAGCAAAGAGGGAACTGAAGCTTTCTTT. Protein sequence: CASKEGTEAFF.

This chain links TRBV5-1 with TRBJ2-2; D is ambiguous. V dropped 0 bases and J dropped 2 bases, with 5 bases sitting between them. The CDR3 totals 14 residues. Per the germline V gene, CDR1 is SGHRS and CDR2 is YFSETQ. In DNA form, the CDR3 reads TGCGCCAGCAGCTTGGCCGTAAACACCGGGGAGCTGTTTTTT. Protein product: CASSLAVNTGELFF. Drawing the rest from reference TRBV5-1 and TRBJ2-2, the complete variable domain is KAGVTQTPRYLIKTRGQQVTLSCSPISGHRSVSWYQQTPGQGLQFLFEYFSETQRNKGNFPGRFSGRQFSNSRSEMNVSTLELGDSALYLCASSLAVNTGELFFGEGSRLTVL.

V and J are TRBV5-1 and TRBJ2-2, with 7 bases fitting TRBD1. Germline V gene sequence: CDR1 SGHRS, CDR2 YFSETQ. The CDR3 extends over 13 amino acids. The ends lost 4 bases at V and 6 bases at J; junction bases unmatched: 3. CDR3 sequence: CASSDQGAGELFF. CDR3 coding DNA: TGCGCCAGCAGCGATCAGGGGGCCGGGGAGCTGTTTTTT.

The rearrangement links TRBV7-9 to TRBJ2-1; D is ambiguous. From germline, CDR1 is SEHNR and CDR2 FQNEAQ (reference sequence). The V end lost 9 bases, the J end lost 0 bases, and 9 bases lay between the germline ends. The CDR3 covers 13 residues. The CDR3 DNA sequence: TGTGCCAGGCGCACGAGCTCCTACAATGAGCAGTTCTTC. It translates to CARRTSSYNEQFF.